This T cell receptor beta chain was retrieved from a study of Ad26.COV2.S vaccination and SARS-CoV-2 variants. General study results and limits: Total T cell responses were possibly underestimated by TCR breadth and depth analyses. After vaccination, reports described spike-specific CD8+ and CD4+ T cell responses as showing substantial breadth.

Germline CDR1 and CDR2: MNHEY and SVGAGI. V gave up 7 bases and J gave up 1 base, with 4 bases separating them. This CDR3 is built from 12 residues. Treatment defined: around 19 received Ad26.COV2.S at low or high dose, single or two shots; several received placebo; per-sample allocation not given. Sampling took place 63 days after the first vaccine or placebo injection. This adult donor, from Boston, was 18-55 years old. This vaccine is an Ad26 vector that expresses the Wuhan-strain SARS-CoV-2 spike. Note on this clone: Antigen unknown. The sample has other DNA sequences that encode this CDR3 too.

The data were produced by immunoSEQ multiplex PCR, yet TCRdb's version contains in-frame clones alone and is incomplete. The sample yields some 420,000 clones, more than 75% seen once. The specimen was peripheral blood, collected in a trial of Ad26.COV2.S vaccine versus placebo. This chain links TRBV6-5 with TRBJ2-2; the D is unclear. The sequence came from a person aged 18 to 65 who received the Ad26.COV2.S COVID-19 vaccine or a placebo. In DNA form, the CDR3 reads TGTGCCAGCAAGGGGAACACCGGGGAGCTGTTTTTT. Its translation is CASKGNTGELFF.